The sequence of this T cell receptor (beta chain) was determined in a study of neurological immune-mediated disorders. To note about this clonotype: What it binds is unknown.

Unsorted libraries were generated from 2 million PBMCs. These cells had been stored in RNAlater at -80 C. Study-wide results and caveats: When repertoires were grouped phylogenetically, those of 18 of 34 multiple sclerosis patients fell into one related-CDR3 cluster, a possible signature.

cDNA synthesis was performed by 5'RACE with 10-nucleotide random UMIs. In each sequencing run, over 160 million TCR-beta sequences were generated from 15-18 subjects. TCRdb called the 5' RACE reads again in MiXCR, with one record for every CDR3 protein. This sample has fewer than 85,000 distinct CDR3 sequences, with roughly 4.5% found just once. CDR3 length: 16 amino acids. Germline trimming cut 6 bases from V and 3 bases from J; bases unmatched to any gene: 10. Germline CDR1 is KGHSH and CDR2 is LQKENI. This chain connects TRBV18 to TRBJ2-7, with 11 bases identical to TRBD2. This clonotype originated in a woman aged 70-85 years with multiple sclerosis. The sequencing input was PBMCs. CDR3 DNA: TGTGCCAGCTCGCGACAAACTAGCGGGGGTAGCTACGAGCAGTACTTC. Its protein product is CASSRQTSGGSYEQYF.